This TCR beta chain emerged from a study of blood T cell repertoires in COVID-19 (dated by TCRdb to 2019 to 2021). Context from the whole study: Collaborator samples came from the United States, Italy and Spain and covered acute and convalescent phases of COVID-19. The sample metadata nearly always contained a de-identified subject ID, COVID-19 status, age in years and sex. HLA class I and class II types, where available, came from metadata supplied by the sample provider rather than from assay-based typing. The prospective study material was composed of cDNA or gDNA derived from T cells, B-cell-depleted T cells, or PBMCs. The dataset comprised deeply sampled blood TCRbeta repertoires from subjects exposed to, actively infected with, or recovered from COVID-19. The repertoires were made available in a free public database intended to serve as a resource for research on the immune response to SARS-CoV-2. The samples were drawn from the first 160 participants of the ongoing ImmuneRACE study and from 950 to 1,500 subjects provided by 6 global collaborators.

What the research found in general, with its limitations: The quantity of clinical and demographic metadata differed by source and by participant and was supplied without curation.

The collaborating institutions used their own protocols to collect whole blood in K2EDTA tubes. Collaborator samples were shipped for TCRbeta analysis as frozen whole blood, isolated PBMCs, or DNA extracted from either sample type. TCRbeta CDR3 regions were amplified from genomic DNA by means of the immunoSEQ Assay, a bias-controlled multiplex PCR. In the original analysis: Within the assay, amplification of reference gene primers was used to estimate how many nucleated cells each sample contained. Sequence reads were collapsed and filtered to measure the absolute abundance of every unique TCRbeta CDR3 rearrangement. For each sample, productive Simpson clonality was calculated by taking the square root of Simpson's diversity index across productive rearrangements. TCRdb's version of the immuneACCESS table is confined to in-frame rearrangements and falls short of the full clone set. An unresolved V gene accounts for under half of the shortfall where checked; the remainder is of unknown origin. Clone size and V and J calls were adopted from that table, with D and trimming inferred from the DNA. Across this sample there are 130,000 to 150,000 clones, with around 84% seen only once. The ten biggest clones cover 38% of the sample.

Of note for this clone: Its antigen is unknown. No qualities accompany the bases; no much larger clone lies one base away.

Material: peripheral blood. This TCR was sampled from a human donor in a cohort sampled during active COVID-19.

The CDR3 region has the sequence CASSLSSGQLYNEQFF. Here is the DNA: TGTGCCAGCAGCTTAAGCTCGGGACAGCTCTACAATGAGCAGTTCTTC. The sequence is built from TRBV7-2 and TRBJ2-1; 7 bases in the middle match TRBD1. Ends trimmed: V by 2 bases, J by 3 bases; bases unmatched to a gene: 7. The CDR3, cysteine through phenylalanine, is 16 amino acids long. Only the CDR3 DNA is retained, 48 bases long and in frame from the first base. CDR1 and CDR2 were assigned from the germline V gene as SGHTA and FQGNSA.